Listed here are 3 T cell receptor beta chains from one sample, sequenced in a study of cytomegalovirus exposure and HLA in healthy donors. The PCR made use of 60 Vbeta and 13 Jbeta primers. Clones were read by immunoSEQ multiplex PCR, and TCRdb kept only the in-frame ones, dropping some. The data show about 200,000 clones, less than 90% seen once. Sequencing was carried out using PBMCs. All receptors come from a woman aged 25-40 years in good health and CMV-seronegative.

The chain uses TRBV5-6 and TRBJ2-5; TRBD2 aligns across 15 bases. The tail of the sequence fits TRBJ2-7 better, so the J call may be wrong. This CDR3 spans 16 amino acids. The germline gives CDR1 SGHDT, CDR2 YYEEEE. The CDR3 protein is CASSSPGTSGRYEQYF. In DNA, the CDR3 is TGTGCCAGCAGCTCGCCCGGGACTAGCGGGAGGTACGAGCAGTACTTC.

The chain is built from TRBV6-1 and TRBJ2-6; TRBD1 aligns across 7 bases. The germline V gene encodes CDR1 MNHNS and CDR2 SASEGT. This CDR3 is 16 amino acids long. Trimming cost V 3 bases and J 0 bases; bases outside gene matches: 2. The CDR3 DNA reads TGTGCCAGCAGTGACAGGGGGTCCTCTGGGGCCAACGTCCTGACTTTC. Translated, it gives CASSDRGSSGANVLTF.

This clone was counted only a few times. The chain combines TRBV6-6 with TRBJ1-1; no reliable D call. V lost 5 bases to trimming and J lost 4 bases, with 14 bases between them. This CDR3 comprises 14 residues. Germline-derived CDR1 and CDR2 are MNHNY and SVGAGI (reference sequence). In nucleotides, the CDR3 is TGTGCCAGCAGTGGCGGAGCCTTGGGCACTGAAGCTTTCTTT. Its translation is CASSGGALGTEAFF.